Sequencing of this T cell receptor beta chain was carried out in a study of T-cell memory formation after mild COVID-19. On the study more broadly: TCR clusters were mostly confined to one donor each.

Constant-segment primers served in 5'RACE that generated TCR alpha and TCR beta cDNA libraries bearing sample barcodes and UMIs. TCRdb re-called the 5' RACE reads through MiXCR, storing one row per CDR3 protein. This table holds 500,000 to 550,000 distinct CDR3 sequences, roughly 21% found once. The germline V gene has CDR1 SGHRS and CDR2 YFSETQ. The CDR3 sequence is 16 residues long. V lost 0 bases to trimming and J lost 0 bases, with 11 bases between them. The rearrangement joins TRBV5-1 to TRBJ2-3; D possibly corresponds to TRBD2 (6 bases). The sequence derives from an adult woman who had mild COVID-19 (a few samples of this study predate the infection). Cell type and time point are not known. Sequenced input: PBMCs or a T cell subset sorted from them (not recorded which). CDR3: CASSLGRGVSTDTQYF. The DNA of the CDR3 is TGCGCCAGCAGCTTGGGTCGCGGGGTTAGCACAGATACGCAGTATTTT.